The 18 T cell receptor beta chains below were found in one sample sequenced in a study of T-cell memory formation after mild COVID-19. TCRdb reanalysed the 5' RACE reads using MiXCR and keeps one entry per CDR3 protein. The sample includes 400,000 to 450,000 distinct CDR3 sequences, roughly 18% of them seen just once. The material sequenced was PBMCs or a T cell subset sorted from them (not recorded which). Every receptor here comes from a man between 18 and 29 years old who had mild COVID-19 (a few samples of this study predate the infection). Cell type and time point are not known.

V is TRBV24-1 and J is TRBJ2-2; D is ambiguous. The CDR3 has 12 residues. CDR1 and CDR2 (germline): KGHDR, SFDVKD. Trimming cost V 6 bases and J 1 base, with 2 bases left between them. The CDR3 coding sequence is TGTGCCACCAGTATGAACACCGGGGAGCTGTTTTTT. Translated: CATSMNTGELFF.

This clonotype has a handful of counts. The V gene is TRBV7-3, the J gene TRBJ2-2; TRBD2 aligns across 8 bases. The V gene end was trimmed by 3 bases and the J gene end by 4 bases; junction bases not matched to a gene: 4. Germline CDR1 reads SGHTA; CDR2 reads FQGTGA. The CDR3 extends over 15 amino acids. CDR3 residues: CASSFGGAGTGELFF. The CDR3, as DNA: TGTGCCAGCAGCTTCGGGGGGGCGGGCACCGGGGAGCTGTTTTTT.

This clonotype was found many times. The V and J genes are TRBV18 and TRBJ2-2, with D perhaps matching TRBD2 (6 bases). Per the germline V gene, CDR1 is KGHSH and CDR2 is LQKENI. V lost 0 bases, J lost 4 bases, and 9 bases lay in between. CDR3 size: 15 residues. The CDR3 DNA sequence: TGTGCCAGCTCACCACCGGGAGGCGGCACCGGGGAGCTGTTTTTT. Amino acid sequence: CASSPPGGGTGELFF.

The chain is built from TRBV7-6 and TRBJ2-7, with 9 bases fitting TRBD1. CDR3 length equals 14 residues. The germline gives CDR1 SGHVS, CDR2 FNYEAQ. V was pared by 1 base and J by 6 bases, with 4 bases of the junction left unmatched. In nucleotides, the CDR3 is TGTGCCAGCAGCTTAGGATCGACAGGGGGCGAGCAGTACTTC. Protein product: CASSLGSTGGEQYF.

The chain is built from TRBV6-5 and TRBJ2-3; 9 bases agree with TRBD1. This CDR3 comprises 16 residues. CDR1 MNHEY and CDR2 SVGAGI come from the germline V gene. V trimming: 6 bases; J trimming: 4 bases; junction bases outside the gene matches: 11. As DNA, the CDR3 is TGTGCCAGCAGCTTAACCGGGACAGGGTCCGCAGATACGCAGTATTTT. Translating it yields CASSLTGTGSADTQYF.

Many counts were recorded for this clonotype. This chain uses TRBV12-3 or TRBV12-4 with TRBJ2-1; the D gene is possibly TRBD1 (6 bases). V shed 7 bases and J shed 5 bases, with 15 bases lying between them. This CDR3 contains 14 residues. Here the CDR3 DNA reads TGTGCCAGCACCCTACAGGGATTCAACAATGAGCAGTTCTTC. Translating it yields CASTLQGFNNEQFF.

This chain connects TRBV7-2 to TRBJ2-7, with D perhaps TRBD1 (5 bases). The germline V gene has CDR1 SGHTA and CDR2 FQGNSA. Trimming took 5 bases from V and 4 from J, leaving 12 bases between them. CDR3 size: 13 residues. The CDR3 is CASSPQQGYEQYV. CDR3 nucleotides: TGTGCCAGCAGCCCTCAGCAGGGATACGAGCAGTACGTC.

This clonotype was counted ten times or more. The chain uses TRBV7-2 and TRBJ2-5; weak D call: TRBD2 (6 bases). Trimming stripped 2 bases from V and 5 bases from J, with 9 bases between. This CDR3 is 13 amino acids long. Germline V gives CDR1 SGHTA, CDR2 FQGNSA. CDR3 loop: CASSLYGRETQYF. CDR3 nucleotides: TGTGCCAGCAGCTTATATGGGAGGGAGACCCAGTACTTC.

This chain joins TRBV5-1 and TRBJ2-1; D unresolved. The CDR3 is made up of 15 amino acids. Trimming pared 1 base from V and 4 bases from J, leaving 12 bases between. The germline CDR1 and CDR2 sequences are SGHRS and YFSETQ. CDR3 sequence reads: CASSLLQRGYNEQFF. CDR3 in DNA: TGCGCCAGCAGCTTGCTGCAGCGTGGGTACAATGAGCAGTTCTTC. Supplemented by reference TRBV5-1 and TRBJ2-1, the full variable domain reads KAGVTQTPRYLIKTRGQQVTLSCSPISGHRSVSWYQQTPGQGLQFLFEYFSETQRNKGNFPGRFSGRQFSNSRSEMNVSTLELGDSALYLCASSLLQRGYNEQFFGPGTRLTVL.

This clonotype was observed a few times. In DNA, the CDR3 is TGTGCCAGCAACCTCCGGGACAGGCCGGACGAGCAGTACGTC. Amino acids: CASNLRDRPDEQYV. The chain links TRBV5-8 to TRBJ2-7; the match to TRBD1 covers 8 bases. This CDR3 is 14 amino acids long. CDR1 SGHTS and CDR2 YDEGEE come from the germline V gene. The V segment lost 6 bases and the J segment 5 bases; nucleotides outside the gene matches: 10.

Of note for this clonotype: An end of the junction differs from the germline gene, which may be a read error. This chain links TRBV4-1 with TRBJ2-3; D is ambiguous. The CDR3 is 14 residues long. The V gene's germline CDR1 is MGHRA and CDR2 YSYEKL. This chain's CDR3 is CDSSQDPLVDTQYF. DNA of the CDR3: TGCGACAGCAGCCAAGATCCCCTAGTGGATACGCAGTATTTT.

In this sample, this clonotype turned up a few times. The CDR3 is CASSWGTGEFSEAFF. CDR3 DNA sequence: TGCGCCAGCAGCTGGGGCACGGGGGAATTCTCTGAAGCTTTCTTT. The genes are TRBV5-1 and TRBJ1-1; maybe TRBD1 (5 bases). Germline CDR1 and CDR2: SGHRS and YFSETQ. Deletions cut 3 bases from V and 6 bases from J, with 18 bases between. The CDR3 has 15 amino acids. Variable domain in full (rest from reference TRBV5-1 and TRBJ1-1): KAGVTQTPRYLIKTRGQQVTLSCSPISGHRSVSWYQQTPGQGLQFLFEYFSETQRNKGNFPGRFSGRQFSNSRSEMNVSTLELGDSALYLCASSWGTGEFSEAFFGQGTRLTVV.

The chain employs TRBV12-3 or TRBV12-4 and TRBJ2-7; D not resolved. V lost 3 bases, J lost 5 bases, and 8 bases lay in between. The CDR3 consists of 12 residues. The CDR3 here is CASSLYGDEQYF. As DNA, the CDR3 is TGTGCCAGCAGTTTGTATGGGGACGAGCAGTACTTC.

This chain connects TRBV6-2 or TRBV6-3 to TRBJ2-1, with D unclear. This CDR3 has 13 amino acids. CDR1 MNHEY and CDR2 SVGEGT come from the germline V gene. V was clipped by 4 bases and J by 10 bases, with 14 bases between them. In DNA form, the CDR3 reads TGTGCCAGCAGTTCTACGGTCCTACTCGAGCAGTTCTTC. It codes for CASSSTVLLEQFF.

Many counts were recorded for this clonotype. This CDR3 is CASSLVAGAYNEQFF. DNA for the CDR3: TGTGCCAGCAGCTTAGTAGCGGGAGCTTACAATGAGCAGTTCTTC. This sequence joins TRBV7-2 and TRBJ2-1; 9 bases map to TRBD2. The V gene end was trimmed by 1 base and the J gene end by 4 bases; junction bases not matched to a gene: 2. The V gene's germline CDR1 is SGHTA and CDR2 FQGNSA. CDR3 size: 15 residues.

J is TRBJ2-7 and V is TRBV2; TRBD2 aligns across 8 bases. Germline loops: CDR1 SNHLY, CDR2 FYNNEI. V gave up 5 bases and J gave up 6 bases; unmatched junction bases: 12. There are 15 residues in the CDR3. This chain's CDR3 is CASSLTGGPFLEQYV. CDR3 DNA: TGTGCCAGCAGTCTTACGGGGGGGCCTTTCCTCGAGCAGTACGTC.

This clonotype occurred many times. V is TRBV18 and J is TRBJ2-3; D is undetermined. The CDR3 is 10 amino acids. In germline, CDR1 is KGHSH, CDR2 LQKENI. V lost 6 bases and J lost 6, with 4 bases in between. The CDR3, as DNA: TGTGCCAGCTCCGGGGATACGCAGTATTTT. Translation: CASSGDTQYF. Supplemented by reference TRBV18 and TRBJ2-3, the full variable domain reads NAGVMQNPRHLVRRRGQEARLRCSPMKGHSHVYWYRQLPEEGLKFMVYLQKENIIDESGMPKERFSAEFPKEGPSILRIQQVVRGDSAAYFCASSGDTQYFGPGTRLTVL.

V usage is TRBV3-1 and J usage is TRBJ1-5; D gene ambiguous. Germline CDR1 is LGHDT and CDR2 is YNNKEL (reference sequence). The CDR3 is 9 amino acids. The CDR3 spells CAKFQPQHF. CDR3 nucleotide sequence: TGTGCTAAGTTTCAGCCCCAGCATTTT.